Sequencing of this TCR beta chain was carried out in a study of cytotoxic CD8 clonotypes in ibrutinib-treated CLL. Study overall: The cohort had about a dozen relapsed/refractory and around 15 treatment-naive patients, some 17 IGHV unmutated. Notes on the study in general: Sustained-remission patients were sampled at different times than progressing patients were.

Regarding this clone: The antigen is unknown.

The CDR3 loop spans 15 amino acids. CDR1 and CDR2 from the germline V gene are SGHDT and YYEEEE. J was trimmed by 4 bases and V by 0 bases; bases with no gene match: 5. Depth targeted 1 in 200,000 to 1 in 1 million T cells, averaging 10x coverage per clonotype. This table comes from immunoSEQ multiplex PCR, and its TCRdb copy is limited to in-frame clones, with some not included. The sample has around 97,000 clones, around 73% seen once; the top ten hold 25% to 40%. Genomic DNA in a quantity of roughly 2.2 micrograms was derived from cryopreserved PBMCs for TCR beta libraries. The sequencing used PBMCs, collected after 12 months of ibrutinib treatment. This TCR was sampled from a human donor with chronic lymphocytic leukemia. The chain couples TRBV5-6 to TRBJ1-1, with 8 bases that match TRBD1. The CDR3 region has the DNA TGTGCCAGCAGCTTGGTGGACAGGGTCTCCACTGAAGCTTTCTTT. Translation gives CASSLVDRVSTEAFF.